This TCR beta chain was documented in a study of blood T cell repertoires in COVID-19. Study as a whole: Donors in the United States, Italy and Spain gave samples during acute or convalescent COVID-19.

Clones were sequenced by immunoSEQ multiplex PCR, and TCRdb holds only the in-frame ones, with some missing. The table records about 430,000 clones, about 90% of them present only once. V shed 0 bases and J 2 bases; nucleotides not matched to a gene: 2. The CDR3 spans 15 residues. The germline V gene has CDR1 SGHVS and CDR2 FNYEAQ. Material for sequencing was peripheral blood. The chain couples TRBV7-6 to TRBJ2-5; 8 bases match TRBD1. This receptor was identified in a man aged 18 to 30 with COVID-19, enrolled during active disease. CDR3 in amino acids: CASSLAGTGQETQYF. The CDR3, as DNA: TGTGCCAGCAGCTTAGCCGGGACAGGACAAGAGACCCAGTACTTC.